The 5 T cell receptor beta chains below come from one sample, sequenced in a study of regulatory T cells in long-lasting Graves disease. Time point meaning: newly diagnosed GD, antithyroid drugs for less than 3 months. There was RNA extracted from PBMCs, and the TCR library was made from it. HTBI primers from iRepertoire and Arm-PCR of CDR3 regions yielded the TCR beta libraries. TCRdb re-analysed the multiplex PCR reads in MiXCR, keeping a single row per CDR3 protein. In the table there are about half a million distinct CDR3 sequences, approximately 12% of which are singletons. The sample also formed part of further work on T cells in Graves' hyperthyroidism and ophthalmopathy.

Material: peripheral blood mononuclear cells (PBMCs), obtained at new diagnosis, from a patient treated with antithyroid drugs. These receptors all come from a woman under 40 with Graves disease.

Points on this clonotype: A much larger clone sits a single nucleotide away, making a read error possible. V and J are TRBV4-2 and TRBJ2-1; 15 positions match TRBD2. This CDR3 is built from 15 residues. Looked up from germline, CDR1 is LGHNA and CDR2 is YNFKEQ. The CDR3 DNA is TGTGTCAGCAGCCAAGAAGGACTAGCGGGAGGGCCGCAGTTCTTC. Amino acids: CVSSQEGLAGGPQFF.

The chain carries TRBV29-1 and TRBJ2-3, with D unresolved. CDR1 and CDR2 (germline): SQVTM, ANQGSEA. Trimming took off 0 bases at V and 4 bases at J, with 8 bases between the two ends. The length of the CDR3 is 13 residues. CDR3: CSVEEIFPDTQYF. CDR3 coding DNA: TGCAGCGTTGAAGAGATCTTCCCAGATACGCAGTATTTT.

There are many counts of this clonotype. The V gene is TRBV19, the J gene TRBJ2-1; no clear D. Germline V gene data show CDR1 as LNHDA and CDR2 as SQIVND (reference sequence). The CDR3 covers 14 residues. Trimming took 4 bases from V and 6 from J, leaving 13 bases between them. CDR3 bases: TGTGCCAGTAGTAGAGATCCGTGGGGCAATGAGCAGTTCTTC. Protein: CASSRDPWGNEQFF.

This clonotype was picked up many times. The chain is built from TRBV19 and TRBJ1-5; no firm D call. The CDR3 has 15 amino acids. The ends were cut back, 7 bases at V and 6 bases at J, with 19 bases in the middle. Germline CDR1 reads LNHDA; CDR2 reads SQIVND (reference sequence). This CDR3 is CASKQDVREGQPQHF. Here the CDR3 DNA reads TGTGCCAGTAAGCAGGATGTTAGGGAAGGTCAGCCCCAGCATTTT.

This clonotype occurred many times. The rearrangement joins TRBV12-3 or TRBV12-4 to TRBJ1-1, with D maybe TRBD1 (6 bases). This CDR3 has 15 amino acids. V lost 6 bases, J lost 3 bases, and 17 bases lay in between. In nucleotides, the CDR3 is TGTGCCAGCAGCGCGACACCCAGGGGATACACTGAAGCTTTCTTT. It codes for CASSATPRGYTEAFF.